Listed below are T cell receptor beta chains from one sample, sequenced in a study of cytomegalovirus exposure and HLA in healthy donors. TCRdb's table, derived via immunoSEQ multiplex PCR, lists solely in-frame clones and lacks some. The sample consists of under 200,000 clones, roughly 80% of them appearing once. The sample taken for sequencing was PBMCs. The receptors stem from a woman in her forties in good health and CMV-seropositive. CDR3s include the opening cysteine and the closing phenylalanine or tryptophan. The D gene is left open where the match is weak. Expanded clones get a size class; other rows say once, few or many, or leave the size out.

d_call clone_size j_call v_call cdr3_nt cdr3_aa
- - TRBJ2-3 TRBV28 TGTGCCAGCAGTTCGGCAAGATGGGGGCTAGCGGATAGCACAGATACGCAGTATTTT CASSSARWGLADSTDTQYF
TRBD2 once TRBJ2-7 TRBV7-9 TGTGCCAGCAGCTTAGAGACTAGCGTATACGAGCAGTACTTC CASSLETSVYEQYF
- once TRBJ2-1 TRBV7-3 TGTGCCAGCAGCTTACAGGATTCCGGTGAGCAGTTCTTC CASSLQDSGEQFF
TRBD2 - TRBJ2-1 TRBV5-4 TGTGCCAGCAGCTTCCTAGCGGAGGGAGGGTACAATGAGCAGTTCTTC CASSFLAEGGYNEQFF
TRBD1 - TRBJ1-6 TRBV7-8 TGTGCCAGCAGCTTACGGGACAGGGGTGATTCACCCCTCCACTTT CASSLRDRGDSPLHF
TRBD2 - TRBJ2-3 TRBV5-1 TGCGCCAGCAGCTTGGGATCTTCCGGGACTAGCGGGGGGAGCACAGATACGCAGTATTTT CASSLGSSGTSGGSTDTQYF
TRBD1 few TRBJ1-1 TRBV19 TGTGCCAGTCGGGACAGGATGAACACTGAAGCTTTCTTT CASRDRMNTEAFF
- - TRBJ1-2 TRBV2 TGTGCCCTCCGCGCAGGGGATATCTATGGCTACACCTTC CALRAGDIYGYTF
- once TRBJ1-2 TRBV11-2 TGTGCCAGCACTATTAGAAATAACTATGGCTACACCTTC CASTIRNNYGYTF
TRBD1 few TRBJ1-4 TRBV6-5 TGTGCCAGCAGTTACACCGACCGACAGGGGGCCGAAAAACTGTTTTTT CASSYTDRQGAEKLFF
- - TRBJ2-6 TRBV14 TGTGCCAGCAGCCAAGCCGTGGCCTCTGGGGCCAACGTCCTGACTTTC CASSQAVASGANVLTF
- - TRBJ1-4 TRBV9 TGTGCCAGCAGCGTAGGGGCCCTTGGGCGCGAAAAACTGTTTTTT CASSVGALGREKLFF
- - TRBJ1-1 TRBV7-9 TGTTCCAGCAGCTTAGTAGGAGGAGGAGATGAAGCTTTCTTT CSSSLVGGGDEAFF
- - TRBJ2-2 TRBV27 TGTGCCAGCAGTTTAACTGGGGGCCCTAACACCGGGGAGCTGTTTTTT CASSLTGGPNTGELFF
TRBD1 - TRBJ1-5 TRBV6-1 TGTGCCAGCAGTGGGGACAGCCAGAATCAGCCCCAGCATTTT CASSGDSQNQPQHF
- - TRBJ2-2 TRBV28 TGTGCCAGCACCCCTAACACCGGGGAGCTGTTTTTT CASTPNTGELFF
- - TRBJ2-1 TRBV5-1 TGCGCCAGCAGCCGTGGGCCCGAGCAGTTCTTC CASSRGPEQFF
- - TRBJ2-3 TRBV9 TGTGCCAGCAGCCGACTAGAAGGGCAGACAGATACGCAGTATTTT CASSRLEGQTDTQYF
TRBD1 - TRBJ2-7 TRBV18 TGTGCCAGCTCACCAGGGGACAGCTACGAGCAGTACTTC CASSPGDSYEQYF
TRBD2 - TRBJ2-3 TRBV18 TGTGCCAGCTCACCACCGGGACTAGCGGGAGGAGGGAGCACAGATACGCAGTATTTT CASSPPGLAGGGSTDTQYF
- - TRBJ2-7 TRBV7-9 TGTGCCAGCAGCTTAACCGTGACTAGAAACGAGCAGTACTTC CASSLTVTRNEQYF
TRBD1 - TRBJ1-5 TRBV5-8 TGTGCCAGCAGCTCAAGGACAGGGGATCGCAATCAGCCCCAGCATTTT CASSSRTGDRNQPQHF
- few TRBJ1-1 TRBV4-3 TGCGCCAGCAGCCAAGAAGGCAGGGGTTTTTCTGAAGCTTTCTTT CASSQEGRGFSEAFF
TRBD2 - TRBJ2-7 TRBV5-8 TGTGCCAGCAGCTTAGGGGGAGGAGCGGGAGCTGTGGTGTACGAGCAGTACTTC CASSLGGGAGAVVYEQYF
TRBD1 few TRBJ2-2 TRBV7-3 TGTGCCAGCAGCTCGTCCCGGGACAGGGGGCTGGTCACCGGGGAGCTGTTTTTT CASSSSRDRGLVTGELFF
TRBD1 - TRBJ1-2 TRBV7-9 TGTGCCAGCAGCCGACAGGGCCCAGAGGGCTACACCTTC CASSRQGPEGYTF
TRBD1 few TRBJ1-2 TRBV5-1 TGCGCCAGCAGTCTAGACAGGGAGTATGGCTACACCTTC CASSLDREYGYTF
- - TRBJ1-1 TRBV30 TGTGCCTGGAGTGTGAGGTTGAACACTGAAGCTTTCTTT CAWSVRLNTEAFF
- - TRBJ2-3 TRBV27 TGTGCCAGCAGTTTTAGCGAGTCGGCAGGTACGCAGTATTTT CASSFSESAGTQYF
- - TRBJ2-1 TRBV7-6 TGTGCCAGCAGCTTAGTTCACGGAGATGAGCAGTTCTTC CASSLVHGDEQFF
- - TRBJ1-2 TRBV29-1 TGCAGCGTTGAAGTGGCAGGGAACTATGGCTACACCTTC CSVEVAGNYGYTF
TRBD1 - TRBJ2-6 TRBV2 TGTGCCAGCAGTCCCGGGACAGGGGCAATCGTCCTGACTTTC CASSPGTGAIVLTF
TRBD2 - TRBJ2-5 TRBV2 TGTGCCAGCAATTCGGGACTAGCGGGTGAGACCCAGTACTTC CASNSGLAGETQYF
- once TRBJ1-1 TRBV18 TGTGCCAGCTCACCTCAACAGGGCACTGAAGCTTTCTTT CASSPQQGTEAFF
- once TRBJ1-6 TRBV10-3 TGTGCCATCAGTGACGCTCAGGGTTTTAATTCACCCCTCCACTTT CAISDAQGFNSPLHF
- - TRBJ1-5 TRBV10-2 TGCGCCAGCAGTGAGTGGGAGGGAGTGCAGCCCCAGCATTTT CASSEWEGVQPQHF
- - TRBJ1-1 TRBV11-3 TGTGCCAGCAGCTCCGCCTACCTCGGGAACCCCACTGAAGCTTTCTTT CASSSAYLGNPTEAFF
- - TRBJ1-4 TRBV28 TGTGCCAGCAACGACCAGGGTCCAACTAATGAAAAACTGTTTTTT CASNDQGPTNEKLFF
TRBD1 few TRBJ1-1 TRBV29-1 TGCAGCGTTTCAGGGGGACGGGGCACTGAAGCTTTCTTT CSVSGGRGTEAFF
TRBD1 few TRBJ1-1 TRBV29-1 TGCAGCGTCTTGGCTTTGACAGGGGGTGGTAGGGCTGAAGCTTTCTTT CSVLALTGGGRAEAFF